This T cell receptor beta chain came from a study of cytomegalovirus exposure and HLA in healthy donors (dated by TCRdb to about 2017). A note on the overall study: In an earlier analysis of roughly 590 of the donors, around 300 Gb of sequence data and approximately 100 million unique TCR beta sequences from 150 million to 200 million T cells were reported. Alongside the repertoire data, information on donor age, sex, ethnicity and CMV serostatus was compiled. Rather than drawing on any new phenotypic data, the later analysis identified candidate immune exposures from TCR beta sequences and the way those sequences occurred across donors. The aim of the study was to test whether cataloging public T cell receptors could identify signatures of past pathogen exposure. Among the roughly 430 genotyped donors, around 81% belonged to the genetic ancestry cluster associated with self-reported Caucasian donors. An early release covering around 630 HLA-typed donors comprised about 300 gigabases of sequencing data and tens of millions of unique TCR sequences. Four to six DR-DQ haplotypes were handled as single units for association and clustering, since linkage in the cohort was strong. To decide whether each TCR beta V gene segment behaved as functional or pseudogenic, an earlier analysis of some 540 of the donors relied on high-throughput TCR beta sequencing. Among some 400 genotyped donors of the cohort, an average of approximately 250,000 unique TCR beta nucleotide sequences were sequenced per donor, about a sixth of them non-productive. Typing coverage differed by locus: A, B, C, DRB1 and DQB1 were typed in roughly 629-640 donors, DQA1 in approximately 520, DPA1 in 606, and DPB1 in 472. All discovery cohort repertoires had been generated using a single sequencing platform. The study used immunosequencing to profile the T cell repertoires of hundreds of subjects and linked those repertoires to cytomegalovirus serostatus. To study patterns of TCR occurrence, a later analysis re-analyzed previously published TCR beta repertoires from several hundred donors and added high-resolution HLA genotyping. A separate validation cohort of roughly 120 different subjects was used in addition to the roughly 700-subject first cohort. High-throughput TCR immunosequencing, statistical association of individual TCRs with disease status, and machine learning were combined to predict cytomegalovirus infection status. In a later genetic analysis, genome-wide SNP genotypes for about three fifths of the 666 donors were used, and that subset was treated as a discovery cohort. HLA typing covered class I and class II loci at four-digit resolution. The full study reports these points: The cohort was sequenced for TCR beta chains only, and without alpha or paired-chain data the features that could be detected were limited. A further reported finding was that TCR beta sequences accurately predicted the HLA-A and HLA-B alleles for most subjects in the first cohort. Immune exposure information for the cohort was limited to CMV serostatus. Most CMV-associated TCR beta chains appeared to be HLA-restricted in a later analysis, and the HLA associations seemed to be driven largely by CMV exposure. At a false discovery rate of 0.05, a later analysis linked 16,951 TCR beta sequences to specific HLA alleles. In a later analysis, HLA-associated TCR beta chains were found to be more clonally expanded and to have lower generation probabilities than equally common non-associated chains. Several of the top co-occurrence clusters appeared to be linked to parvovirus B19, influenza, CMV and Epstein-Barr virus, according to a later analysis. Because HLA typing was unavailable for some donors at each locus, only the typed subset was used in association tests. Because counts were too low, approximately 18 rarely observed V segments, including chromosome 9 orphons, were excluded from the earlier analysis of 500 to 700 of the donors. In vitro tests confirmed that a few of the cytomegalovirus-associated TCR beta chains recognize cytomegalovirus antigens. Assigning TCR associations to individual alleles was difficult when HLA alleles, especially DR and DQ, strongly co-occurred. A total of 150 or so TCR beta chains were listed by the study as associated with cytomegalovirus. Correlated functional status among segregating V segments might reflect linkage disequilibrium, but an unknown experimental factor could not be ruled out. A cluster of highly shared sequence variants was judged likely to be a technical artifact of the sequencing pipeline. In a later analysis, the rate of TCR association differed among HLA loci, with DRB1 alleles having the most associated TCRs and HLA-C alleles having the fewest. It was suggested by the authors that the approach could potentially be generalized to other disease states and immunological phenotypes. The 87-base-pair reads could not distinguish some IMGT-functional V segments, including TRBV6-2 and TRBV6-3, so those segments were excluded. V-gene and J-gene trimming of TCR beta chains was associated with a missense DCLRE1C variant in a later genetic analysis, and the association was replicated in an independent cohort. In an earlier analysis of around 500 of the donors, most TCR beta V segments appeared in productive rearrangements about 87% or about 30% of the time, broadly matching IMGT annotations. The presence/absence analyses assumed that sequencing depth was roughly uniform across donors, and that assumption may not be true. Cytomegalovirus status was reported to be diagnosed by the classifier with high specificity and sensitivity in both the original and validation cohorts. While some public TCRs were present in many individuals, most TCR sequences turned up only very rarely across donors. In a later genetic analysis, fewer N-insertions in productive TCRs were reported among donors in an Asian-associated ancestry cluster than the approximately 710-donor mean.

The cohort consisted of more than 650 healthy bone marrow donors. All cohort members were sampled while nominally healthy, although unrecorded immune exposures were likely present. The donor tested CMV seronegative, placing the donor among the roughly 400 seronegative members of the cohort. A peripheral blood sample was provided by each donor, and peripheral blood mononuclear cells were used for TCR beta sequencing. Genomic DNA extraction from the blood cell samples was performed with the Qiagen DNeasy Blood Extraction Kit. The germline V gene supplies CDR1 MDHEN and CDR2 SYDVKM. The germline ends are 10 bases apart after V is trimmed by 5 bases and J by 2 bases. Inclusive of the bounding cysteine and phenylalanine, the CDR3 is 14 residues long. The DNA shown is the 42-base CDR3, in frame from base 1. Library preparation was by the immunoSEQ multiplex PCR assay. The multiplex PCR relied on a mix of 60 forward primers for TCR Vbeta segments and 13 reverse primers for TCR Jbeta segments. A multiplex PCR assay on genomic DNA amplified the CDR3 region of rearranged TCR beta genes. The Illumina HiSeq System was used to sequence the amplified TCR beta libraries as 87-base-pair reads. Concerning the study's data processing: In a later analysis, tens of millions of unique TCR beta chains were counted across the roughly 610 repertoires, and roughly 11 million of these chains were shared by at least two donors. To remove PCR and sequencing errors, raw reads were error-corrected and collapsed into unique sequences using a nearest-neighbor algorithm that merged closely related sequences. V, D and J gene segments were assigned by aligning CDR3 sequences to IMGT reference sequences. For a sequence to be retained, at least a six-nucleotide match to both a V gene segment and a J gene segment was required. A rearrangement counted as productive if the CDR3 had no stop codons and remained in frame with V and J, and every other rearrangement counted as non-productive. CDR3 was defined by IMGT convention, running from the second conserved V-encoded cysteine to the conserved J-encoded phenylalanine. In an earlier analysis of more than 550 of the donors, sequences lacking an unambiguous match to a single V gene segment were excluded. In an earlier analysis of approximately 550 of the donors, V segments were called functional above 56.7% productive rearrangements and were called segregating when the between-donor standard deviation exceeded 5%. A statistical classification framework was developed to diagnose cytomegalovirus status using the catalog of TCR beta chain sequences. In a later analysis, TCR nucleotide sequences were compared against IMGT/GENE-DB human TR gene sequences so that V and J genes could be assigned. A later analysis assigned CDR3 sequences and most-parsimonious VDJ recombination scenarios with the TCRdist pipeline. In a later analysis, every TCR beta chain was defined by the combination of its CDR3 amino acid sequence and its V-gene family, and reads without a unique V-gene family were dropped. To address suspected cross-contamination and a sequencing artifact, a later analysis removed some 620 highly shared, low-generation-probability nucleotide sequences. In a later analysis, a clonal expansion index for each public chain was calculated from normalized within-repertoire ranks of inferred template counts. Generation probabilities in a later analysis came from a VDJ recombination model fitted to out-of-frame rearrangements, and those results were checked against IGoR. Hypergeometric tests were used in a later analysis to score TCR-TCR, TCR-HLA and TCR-CMV co-occurrence, with a repertoire-size bias correction applied to the TCR pairs. A later analysis estimated false discovery rates by permuting HLA or CMV assignments 20 times. In a later analysis, co-occurring TCRs were grouped using DBSCAN, and TCRdist sequence similarity was added for clustering within HLA-allele-positive subsets. Repertoires with fewer than 30,000 or more than 120,000 public chains, plus five repertoires with anomalous nucleotide sharing, were excluded from co-occurrence clustering. TCRdb mirrors the immuneACCESS table, restricted to in-frame sequences. Some clones are absent from its copies; in checked studies, under half trace to an unresolved V gene, and the reason for the others is unknown. The V and J calls and clone size come from that table; D and trimming were worked out from the DNA. This sample has around 160,000 clones in its table, and approximately 83% of those were observed once. Jointly, the top ten make up about 1.4% of the sample.

This clone appeared once. This clone's antigen is unknown. One base away there is no much larger clone; base qualities are not given. The source is a young woman in good health and CMV-seronegative. Sample: PBMCs. Recombination connected TRBV28 to TRBJ1-3, with a weak D call of TRBD1 (6 bases match). The DNA sequence is as follows: TGTGCCAGCAGTCAAGGGACAACTGGAAACACCATATATTTT. Its protein product is CASSQGTTGNTIYF.